Described below is a single T cell receptor (beta chain) sequence and its context. This record belongs to a study of blood T cell repertoires in COVID-19. On the study more broadly: Donors in the United States, Italy and Spain gave samples during acute or convalescent COVID-19. PBMCs, B-cell-depleted T cells, or T cells were the source of the cDNA or gDNA that made up the material.

Germline CDR1 SGHRS, CDR2 YFSETQ. CDR3 length: 14 amino acids. V gave up 7 bases and J gave up 6 bases; unmatched junction bases: 12. As originally analysed: Nucleated cell number was recorded as an estimate derived from reference gene primer amplification. Assay used: immunoSEQ multiplex PCR; TCRdb lists only in-frame clones, some missing. V, J and clone size are those of that table, while D and trimming were read from the DNA. The data hold 90,000 or so clones, with 80% to 90% observed a single time. Source material: peripheral blood. This receptor was taken from a man of 80 years or more with active or convalescent COVID-19. The chain employs TRBV5-1 and TRBJ2-7; TRBD1 agrees at 8 bases. CDR3 sequence (DNA): TGCGCCAGCGACGAAGGGACAGGTGTCTCCGAGCAGTACTTC. Residues: CASDEGTGVSEQYF.